This entry features one T cell receptor (beta chain) sequence. Antigen unknown. Primers: 60 Vbeta forward and 13 Jbeta reverse. The protocol was immunoSEQ multiplex PCR, while the TCRdb copy is restricted to in-frame clones and leaves out a portion. The repertoire includes 150,000 to 180,000 clones, 70% to 80% of them detected once, and about 8.3% sits in the top ten. This sample was taken from a study of cytomegalovirus exposure and HLA in healthy donors. The germline gives CDR1 SNHLY, CDR2 FYNNEI. Trimming removed 4 bases from V and 0 bases from J, with 11 bases in between. CDR3 length: 15 amino acids. Overall study results and limits: The authors later linked a missense DCLRE1C variant to TCR beta V- and J-gene trimming. Donors were assumed by presence/absence analyses to have roughly uniform sequencing depth. A few chains linked to CMV were shown in vitro to be specific for CMV antigens. Most of the TCR beta V segments (in an earlier analysis) were productive either about 90% or about 30% of the time.

Sequenced input: PBMCs. The chain uses TRBV2 and TRBJ2-3; tentatively, D is TRBD1 (5 bases). This TCR derives from a man in his thirties or forties in good health and CMV-seropositive. CDR3: CASSGVGPSTDTQYF. CDR3 sequence (DNA): TGTGCCAGCAGTGGGGTGGGGCCTAGCACAGATACGCAGTATTTT.